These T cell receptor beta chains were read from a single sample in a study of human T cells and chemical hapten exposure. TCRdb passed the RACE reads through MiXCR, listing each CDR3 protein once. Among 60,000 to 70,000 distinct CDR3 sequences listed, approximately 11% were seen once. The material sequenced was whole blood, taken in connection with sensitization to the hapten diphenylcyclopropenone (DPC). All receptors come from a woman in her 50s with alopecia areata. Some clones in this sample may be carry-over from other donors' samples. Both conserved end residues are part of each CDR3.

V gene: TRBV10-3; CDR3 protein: CAISAGTGANVLTF
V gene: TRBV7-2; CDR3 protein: CASSLGVGYANEKLFF
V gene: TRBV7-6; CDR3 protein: CASSQNTGNYGYTF
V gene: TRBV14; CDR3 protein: CASSPAGGFTGELFF
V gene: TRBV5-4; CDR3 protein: CASSDPTTGKGNEKLFF
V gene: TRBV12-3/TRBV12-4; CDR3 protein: CASSSGQIYEQYF
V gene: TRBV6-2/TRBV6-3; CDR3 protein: CASMDRTYNEQFF
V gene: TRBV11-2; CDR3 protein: CASSLRENSPLHF
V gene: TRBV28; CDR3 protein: CASSLLASGRQDTQYF
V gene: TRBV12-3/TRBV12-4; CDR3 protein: CATGGGTYNSPLHF
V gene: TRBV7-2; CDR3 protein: CASSYASGSRTGELFF
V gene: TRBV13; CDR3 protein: CASSSVGTHYGYTF
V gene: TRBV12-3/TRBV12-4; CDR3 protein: CASSYGMNTEAFF
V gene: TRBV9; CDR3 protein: CASSAHSSSYEQYF
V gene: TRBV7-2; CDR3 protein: CASSKDRGLAGELFF
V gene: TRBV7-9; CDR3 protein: CASSLSGGYESNEQFF
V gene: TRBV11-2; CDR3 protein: CASSPRTSGTSNEQFF
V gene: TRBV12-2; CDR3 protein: CASRLGGLGNCTDTQYF
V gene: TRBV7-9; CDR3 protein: CASSFATLSSYNEQFF
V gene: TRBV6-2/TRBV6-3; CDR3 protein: CASSYDRDYGYTF
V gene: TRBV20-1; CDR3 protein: CSASPSGRGNEQFF
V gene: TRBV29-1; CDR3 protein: CSVEGANTEAFF
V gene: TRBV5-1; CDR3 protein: CASRPGQGADTQYF
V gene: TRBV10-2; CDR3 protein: CASSGLGGSFNEQFF
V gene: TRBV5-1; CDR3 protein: CASSLAGMNGNQPQHF
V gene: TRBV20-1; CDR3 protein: CSAAGLAGGPRETQYF
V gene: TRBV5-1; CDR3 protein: CASRGTSGNQETQYF
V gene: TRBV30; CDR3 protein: CAWTGQGNEKLFF
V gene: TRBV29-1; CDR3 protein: CSVVAGGNTGELFF
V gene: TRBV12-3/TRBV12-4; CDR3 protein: CASSSRSWRVTDTQYF
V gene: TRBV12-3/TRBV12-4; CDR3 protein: CASSETGFNEQFF
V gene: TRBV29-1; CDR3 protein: CSGLRQHNEQFF
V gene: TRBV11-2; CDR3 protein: CASSSGTGWQETQYF
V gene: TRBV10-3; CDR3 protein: CAISDRASSSPLHF
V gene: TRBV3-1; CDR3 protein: CASSQDLNDRDTQYF
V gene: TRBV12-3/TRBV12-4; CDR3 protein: CASRWTTLGTEAFF
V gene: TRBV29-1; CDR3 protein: CSVRSGTGSYEQYF
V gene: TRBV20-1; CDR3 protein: CSASGRRNSPLHF
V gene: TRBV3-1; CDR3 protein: CASSQNRFQQYF
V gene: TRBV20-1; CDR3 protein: CSAREETRRVDEQYF
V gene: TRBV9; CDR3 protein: CASSVDVGANEKLFF
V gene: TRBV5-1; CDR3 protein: CASSLKEYTEAFF
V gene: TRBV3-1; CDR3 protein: CASSQNRDEQYF
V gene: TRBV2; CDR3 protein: CASTWDSYGYTF
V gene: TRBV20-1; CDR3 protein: CSAIKGTGVYEQYF
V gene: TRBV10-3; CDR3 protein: CAISPGGNYGYTF
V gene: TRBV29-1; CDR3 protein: CSVAATSVTYNEQFF
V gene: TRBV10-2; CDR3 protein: CASSPASSYNEQFF
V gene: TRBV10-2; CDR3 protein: CASRRGSTNNEQFF
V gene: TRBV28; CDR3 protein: CASSRDRASYNEQFF
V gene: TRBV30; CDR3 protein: CAYKRGTPDYNEQFF
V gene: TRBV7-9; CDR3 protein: CASGKGQTIQETQYF
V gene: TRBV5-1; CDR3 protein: CASSPGMNTEAFF
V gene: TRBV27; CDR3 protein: CASSSEGTSTDTQYF
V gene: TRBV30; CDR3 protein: CAWSGSGVTGELFF